This TCR beta chain was sequenced for a study of metastatic and nonmetastatic thyroid tumors. Turning to the study itself: Repertoire comparisons spanned blood and tumor or nodule tissue from malignant and benign thyroid patients. Broader study findings: Within blood and tumor, benign nodules reportedly had significantly lower TCR beta diversity than malignant thyroid tumors did.

Original processing methods: A classifier of distant metastasis in papillary thyroid cancer was built from CDR3 differences (across clinicopathological groups). TCRdb re-clonotyped the PCR reads via MiXCR. TCRdb's processing, not the authors', yielded these V and J calls. The data show around 42,000 clones, 9.5% to 12% seen once. Many counts were recorded for this clone. The antigen is unknown. No patient had received any treatment before thyroid surgery. Germline lookup yields CDR1 LNHDA and CDR2 SQIVND (reference sequence). The junction had 6 bases not matched to a gene; V was cut back by 7 bases and J by 5 bases. This CDR3 spans 14 amino acids.

The sequenced sample was blood. The genes are TRBV19 and TRBJ2-2, with 8 bases fitting TRBD1. This sequence originates from a female donor with papillary thyroid cancer or a benign thyroid nodule (not recorded which). Some clones in this sample may be carry-over from other donors' samples. CDR3 protein: CASMYRGYTGELFF. The DNA of the CDR3 is TGTGCCAGTATGTACAGGGGGTATACCGGGGAGCTGTTTTTT.